This entry lists 17 T cell receptor beta chains sequenced from one sample in a study of blood T cell repertoires in COVID-19. Generated by immunoSEQ multiplex PCR, the TCRdb table keeps only in-frame clones and is missing some. The sample yields some 76,000 clones, roughly four fifths seen once. Input material: peripheral blood. The origin of the receptors is a human donor in a cohort sampled during active COVID-19.

Details on this clone: A read error may account for a junction end that differs from germline. This sequence joins TRBV2 and TRBJ2-7; D perhaps matches TRBD1 (6 bases). The germline CDR1 and CDR2 sequences are SNHLY and FYNNEI. This CDR3 has 14 residues. Here the CDR3 reads CASIEQGSSYEQYF. In nucleotides, the CDR3 is TGTGCCAGCATTGAACAGGGTAGCTCCTACGAGCAGTACTTC.

This clone was observed once. The rearrangement uses TRBV6-4 and TRBJ1-1, with 9 bases fitting TRBD1. The CDR3 has 14 residues. J was trimmed by 11 bases and V by 3 bases; bases with no gene match: 10. The germline V gene has CDR1 MRHNA and CDR2 SNTAGT. The CDR3 loop is CASSEAGGQGRAFF. CDR3 sequence (DNA): TGTGCCAGCAGTGAGGCTGGTGGACAGGGGAGGGCTTTCTTT.

As regards this clone: One junction end does not reproduce the germline sequence, and a read error may be involved. The chain recombines TRBV27 with TRBJ2-1; 15 bases are a match to TRBD2. Germline V gene sequence: CDR1 MNHEY, CDR2 SMNVEV (reference sequence). The CDR3 runs 14 residues. The CDR3 DNA reads TGTGCCAGCGGTCCGGGACTAGCGGGGGGCCCGAATCTCTTC. Its translation: CASGPGLAGGPNLF.

The gene calls are TRBV2 and TRBJ2-2, with TRBD1 identical over 7 bases. CDR1 and CDR2 from the germline V gene are SNHLY and FYNNEI. This CDR3 is built from 14 residues. V was clipped by 5 bases and J by 5 bases; unmatched bases: 5. In DNA form, the CDR3 reads TGTGCCAGCAGTCGACAGGGCTGGACCGGGGAGCTGTTTTTT. It specifies CASSRQGWTGELFF.

The rearrangement joins TRBV2 to TRBJ2-1; D call uncertain. V was pared by 1 base and J by 15 bases, with 10 bases between. Germline V lookup: CDR1 SNHLY, CDR2 FYNNEI. The CDR3 contains 11 residues. As DNA, the CDR3 is TGTGCCAGCAGTGAAGTCCTAGAGTCGTTCTTC. This sequence encodes CASSEVLESFF.

The chain has TRBV14 and TRBJ2-7, with D perhaps TRBD2 (5 bases). The CDR3 length is 13 residues. Germline CDR1 is SGHDN and CDR2 is FVKESK. Trimming stripped 4 bases from V and 2 bases from J, with 9 bases between. CDR3 sequence (DNA): TGTGCCAGCAGCCCAGGAGGCGCCTACGAGCAGTACTTC. Translating it yields CASSPGGAYEQYF.

This sequence joins TRBV6-5 and TRBJ2-5, with 8 bases that match TRBD1. This CDR3 comprises 15 residues. Germline V gene sequence: CDR1 MNHEY, CDR2 SVGAGI. J lost 2 bases, V lost 5 bases, and 7 bases had no gene match. CDR3 nucleotides: TGTGCCAGCAGTCGTCTCGGGACAGGACAAGAGACCCAGTACTTC. Residues: CASSRLGTGQETQYF.

This clone has only a few counts. V gene TRBV5-6 combines with J gene TRBJ1-2; TRBD1 agrees at 7 bases. From germline, CDR1 is SGHDT and CDR2 YYEEEE. This CDR3 spans 15 amino acids. V lost 2 bases to trimming and J lost 8 bases; unmatched junction nucleotides: 12. The CDR3 region has the DNA TGTGCCAGCAGCTTAGGGCGACAGGGAACTGTCGGCTACACCTTC. This translates into CASSLGRQGTVGYTF.

The DNA of the CDR3 is TGTGCCAGCAGCTCCCCCGGTGGGGACAGGGCCGCGGAGCAGTACTTC. It encodes CASSSPGGDRAAEQYF. The rearrangement uses TRBV7-9 and TRBJ2-7; 9 bases agree with TRBD1. The CDR3 is made up of 16 amino acids. The J segment lost 7 bases and the V segment lost 4 bases, leaving 14 bases of the junction unmatched. Germline V gene sequence: CDR1 SEHNR, CDR2 FQNEAQ (reference sequence).

The chain couples TRBV7-3 to TRBJ2-2, with TRBD1 matching over 7 bases. The CDR3 is made up of 13 amino acids. The V gene end was trimmed by 5 bases and the J gene end by 6 bases; junction bases not matched to a gene: 3. Looked up from germline, CDR1 is SGHTA and CDR2 is FQGTGA. In DNA, the CDR3 is TGTGCCAGCAGCCCCACAGGGGCCGGGGAGCTGTTTTTT. Translated: CASSPTGAGELFF.

The chain combines TRBV9 with TRBJ2-1, with D perhaps TRBD2 (7 bases). Trimming cost V 0 bases and J 5 bases, with 12 bases left between them. CDR3 length equals 15 residues. Germline V gene lookup returns CDR1 SGDLS and CDR2 YYNGEE. In DNA form, the CDR3 reads TGTGCCAGCAGCGTAGAAGGGGGGGTTCACAATGAGCAGTTCTTC. Protein sequence: CASSVEGGVHNEQFF.

The chain joins TRBV20-1 to TRBJ2-1; 9 bases are a match to TRBD2. Per germline, CDR1 DFQATT and CDR2 SNEGSKA (reference sequence). This CDR3 contains 14 residues. J gave up 8 bases and V 3 bases, and 8 bases lay outside the gene matches. The CDR3: CSASSGGGAYEQFF. The CDR3 coding sequence is TGCAGTGCTAGTTCCGGCGGGGGGGCCTATGAGCAGTTCTTC.

This clone was picked up one time. The rearrangement uses TRBV10-1 and TRBJ1-5; TRBD1 is a possible D gene (5 bases). The CDR3 is 13 residues long. Germline lookup yields CDR1 WNHNN and CDR2 SYGVQD (reference sequence). Trimming cost V 3 bases and J 7 bases, with 10 bases left between them. The CDR3 DNA is TGCGCCAGCAGTGACAGGGCCGGACAGCCCCAGCATTTT. This encodes CASSDRAGQPQHF.

There are many counts of this clone. The genes are TRBV5-4 and TRBJ1-2, with 8 bases matching TRBD1. The CDR3 totals 16 residues. V gave up 0 bases and J gave up 0 bases; unmatched junction bases: 4. Germline V CDR1 and CDR2: SGHNT, YYREEE (reference sequence). The CDR3 is CASSLDRGSANYGYTF. In DNA form, the CDR3 reads TGTGCCAGCAGCTTGGACAGGGGGTCGGCTAACTATGGCTACACCTTC. The whole variable domain, filled in from reference TRBV5-4 and TRBJ1-2, reads ETGVTQSPTHLIKTRGQQVTLRCSSQSGHNTVSWYQQALGQGPQFIFQYYREEENGRGNFPPRFSGLQFPNYSSELNVNALELDDSALYLCASSLDRGSANYGYTFGSGTRLTVV.

CDR3 loop: CASSAGGTATYEQYF. CDR3 DNA sequence: TGTGCCAGCAGCGCGGGGGGGACCGCTACCTACGAGCAGTACTTC. The chain joins TRBV9 to TRBJ2-7, with TRBD2 matching 8 bases. Germline V gives CDR1 SGDLS, CDR2 YYNGEE. CDR3 length: 15 amino acids. With 3 bases clipped from V and 2 bases from J, the junction kept 7 bases outside the gene matches.

The chain combines TRBV6-5 with TRBJ2-1; TRBD2 aligns across 8 bases. CDR1 and CDR2 (germline): MNHEY, SVGAGI. With 2 bases clipped from V and 4 bases from J, the junction kept 4 bases outside the gene matches. The CDR3 has 15 residues. The CDR3 sequence is CASSYRRGEYNEQFF. The CDR3 coding sequence is TGTGCCAGCAGTTACCGGCGGGGGGAGTACAATGAGCAGTTCTTC.

The rearrangement links TRBV7-3 to TRBJ2-2, with a possible D match to TRBD1 (6 bases). This CDR3 has 14 amino acids. Germline V gene sequence: CDR1 SGHTA, CDR2 FQGTGA. Trimming shortened V by 2 bases and J by 4 bases, and 8 bases separated the two germline ends. The CDR3 sequence is CASSLSGVTGELFF. CDR3 DNA sequence: TGTGCCAGCAGCTTATCAGGGGTCACCGGGGAGCTGTTTTTT.